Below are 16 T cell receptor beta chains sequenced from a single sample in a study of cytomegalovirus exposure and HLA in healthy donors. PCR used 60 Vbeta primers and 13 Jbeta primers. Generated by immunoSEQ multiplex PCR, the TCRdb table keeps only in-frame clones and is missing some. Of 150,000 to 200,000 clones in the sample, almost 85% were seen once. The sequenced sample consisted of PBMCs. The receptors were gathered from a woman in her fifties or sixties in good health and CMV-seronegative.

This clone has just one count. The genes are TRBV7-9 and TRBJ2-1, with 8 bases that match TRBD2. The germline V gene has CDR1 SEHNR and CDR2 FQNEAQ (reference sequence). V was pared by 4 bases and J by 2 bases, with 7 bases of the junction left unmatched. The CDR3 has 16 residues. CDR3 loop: CASSSLAGPAYNEQFF. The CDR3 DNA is TGTGCCAGCAGCTCGTTAGCGGGACCCGCCTACAATGAGCAGTTCTTC.

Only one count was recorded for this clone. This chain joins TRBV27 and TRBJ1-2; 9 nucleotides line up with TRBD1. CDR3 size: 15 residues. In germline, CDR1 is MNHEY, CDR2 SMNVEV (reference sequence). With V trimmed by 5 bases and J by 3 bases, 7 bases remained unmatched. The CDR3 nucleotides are TGTGCCAGCAGTGATCCGGGACAGGGCGACTATGGCTACACCTTC. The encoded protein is CASSDPGQGDYGYTF.

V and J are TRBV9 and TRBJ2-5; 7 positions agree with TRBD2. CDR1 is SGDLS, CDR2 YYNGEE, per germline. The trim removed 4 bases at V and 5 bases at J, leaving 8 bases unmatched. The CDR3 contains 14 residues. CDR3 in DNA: TGTGCCAGCAGCTTCGGTTGGGGAGGGGAGACCCAGTACTTC. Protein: CASSFGWGGETQYF.

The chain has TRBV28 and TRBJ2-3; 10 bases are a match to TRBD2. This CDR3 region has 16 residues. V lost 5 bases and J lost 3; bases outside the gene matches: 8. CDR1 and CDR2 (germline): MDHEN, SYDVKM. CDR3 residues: CASSATTSGTTDTQYF. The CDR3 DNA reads TGTGCCAGCAGTGCGACTACTAGCGGGACGACAGATACGCAGTATTTT. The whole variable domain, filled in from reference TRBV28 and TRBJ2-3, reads DVKVTQSSRYLVKRTGEKVFLECVQDMDHENMFWYRQDPGLGLRLIYFSYDVKMKEKGDIPEGYSVSREKKERFSLILESASTNQTSMYLCASSATTSGTTDTQYFGPGTRLTVL.

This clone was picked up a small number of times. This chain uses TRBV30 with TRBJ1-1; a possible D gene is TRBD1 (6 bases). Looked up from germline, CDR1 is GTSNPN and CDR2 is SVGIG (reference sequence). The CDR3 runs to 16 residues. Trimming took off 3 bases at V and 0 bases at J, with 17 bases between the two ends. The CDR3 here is CAWRPPGAPMNTEAFF. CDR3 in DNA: TGTGCCTGGAGGCCCCCAGGGGCCCCCATGAACACTGAAGCTTTCTTT.

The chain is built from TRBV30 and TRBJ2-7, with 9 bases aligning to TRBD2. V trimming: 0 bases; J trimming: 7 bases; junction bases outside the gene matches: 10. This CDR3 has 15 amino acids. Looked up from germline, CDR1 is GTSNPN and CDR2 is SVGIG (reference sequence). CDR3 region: CAWSVPGAGGREQYF. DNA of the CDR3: TGTGCCTGGAGTGTCCCCGGCGCGGGAGGGCGTGAGCAGTACTTC.

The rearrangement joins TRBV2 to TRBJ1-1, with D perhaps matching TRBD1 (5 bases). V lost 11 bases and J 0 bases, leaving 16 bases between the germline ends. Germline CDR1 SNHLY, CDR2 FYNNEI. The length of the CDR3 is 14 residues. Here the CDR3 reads CAGQKGLMNTEAFF. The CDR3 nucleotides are TGTGCCGGCCAAAAGGGACTGATGAACACTGAAGCTTTCTTT.

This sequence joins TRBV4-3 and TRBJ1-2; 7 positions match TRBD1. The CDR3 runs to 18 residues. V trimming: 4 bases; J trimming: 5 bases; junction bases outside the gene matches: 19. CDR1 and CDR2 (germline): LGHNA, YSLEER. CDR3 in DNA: TGCGCCAGCAGCCCGGGATTGGCGCAGGGGGAGGTAAGATATGGCTACACCTTC. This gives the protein CASSPGLAQGEVRYGYTF.

CDR3 DNA: TGTGCCAGCAGTGCGGGGGACACTGAAGCTTTCTTT. It encodes CASSAGDTEAFF. The chain links TRBV6-1 to TRBJ1-1, with D perhaps TRBD1 (5 bases). The V end was cut by 4 bases, the J end by 3 bases, with 6 bases between. The CDR3 loop spans 12 amino acids. Per germline, CDR1 MNHNS and CDR2 SASEGT.

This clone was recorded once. The CDR3 DNA is TGCGCCAGCAGCTCCTCGAGCGGGAGGACCTCCAGGACCAATGAGCAGTTCTTC. Translated: CASSSSSGRTSRTNEQFF. The V gene is TRBV5-1, the J gene TRBJ2-1; 9 bases map to TRBD2. Germline CDR1 SGHRS, CDR2 YFSETQ. The CDR3 consists of 18 residues. The junction had 16 bases not matched to a gene; V was cut back by 3 bases and J by 6 bases.

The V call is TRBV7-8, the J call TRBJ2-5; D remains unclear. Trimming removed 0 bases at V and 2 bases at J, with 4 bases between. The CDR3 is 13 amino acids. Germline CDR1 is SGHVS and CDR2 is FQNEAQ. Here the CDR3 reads CASSLAQQETQYF. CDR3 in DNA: TGTGCCAGCAGCTTAGCCCAGCAAGAGACCCAGTACTTC.

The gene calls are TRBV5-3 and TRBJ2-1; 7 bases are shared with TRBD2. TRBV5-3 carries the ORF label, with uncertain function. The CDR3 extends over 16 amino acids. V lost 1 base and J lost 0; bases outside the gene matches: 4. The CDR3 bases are TGTGCCAGAAGCTTGTTCCTAGCGGCCTCCTACAATGAGCAGTTCTTC. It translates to CARSLFLAASYNEQFF.

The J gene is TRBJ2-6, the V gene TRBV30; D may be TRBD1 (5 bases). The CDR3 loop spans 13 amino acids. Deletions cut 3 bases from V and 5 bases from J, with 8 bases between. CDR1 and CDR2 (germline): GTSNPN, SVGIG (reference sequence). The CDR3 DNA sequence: TGTGCCTGGAGAGAGGACAGGGCCAACGTCCTGACTTTC. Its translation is CAWREDRANVLTF.

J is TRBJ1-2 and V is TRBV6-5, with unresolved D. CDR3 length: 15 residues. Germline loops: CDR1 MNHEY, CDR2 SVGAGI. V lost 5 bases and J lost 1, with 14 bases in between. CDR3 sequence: CASSPRGRGNYGYTF. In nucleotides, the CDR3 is TGTGCCAGCAGTCCACGCGGACGGGGTAACTATGGCTACACCTTC.

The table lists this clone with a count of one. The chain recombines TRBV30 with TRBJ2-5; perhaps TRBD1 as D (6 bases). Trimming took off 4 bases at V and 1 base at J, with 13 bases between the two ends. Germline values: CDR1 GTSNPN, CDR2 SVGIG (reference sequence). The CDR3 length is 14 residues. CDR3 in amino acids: CAWNRGQRQETQYF. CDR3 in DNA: TGTGCCTGGAACCGAGGACAGCGCCAAGAGACCCAGTACTTC. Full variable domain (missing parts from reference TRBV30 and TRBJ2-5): SQTIHQWPATLVQPVGSPLSLECTVEGTSNPNLYWYRQAAGRGLQLLFYSVGIGQISSEVPQNLSASRPQDRQFILSSKKLLLSDSGFYLCAWNRGQRQETQYFGPGTRLLVL.

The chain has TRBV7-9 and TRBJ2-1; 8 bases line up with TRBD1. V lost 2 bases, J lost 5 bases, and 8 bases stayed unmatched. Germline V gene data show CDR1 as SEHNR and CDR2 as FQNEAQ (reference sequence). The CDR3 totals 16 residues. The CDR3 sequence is CASSLRRTGRDNEQFF. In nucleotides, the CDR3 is TGTGCCAGCAGCTTAAGGAGGACAGGGCGGGACAATGAGCAGTTCTTC.